This TCR beta chain was profiled in a study of OX40 agonist ivuxolimab in advanced cancers. For the study at large: Enrolled patients in dose escalation had cancers that were hepatocellular carcinoma, melanoma, renal cell or head and neck cancer.

Study observations and caveats: Low normalized T-cell clonal expansion was also seen in some nonresponders. The antigens recognized by the expanded peripheral T cells, that is their antigen specificity, were not determined. Relative to CD4+ cells, CD8+ T cells on average had more expanded clones.

The table came from immunoSEQ multiplex PCR; TCRdb's copy has only in-frame clones and leaves some out. Counted here are 65,000 to 85,000 clones, 70% to 90% occurring once; the ten biggest clones make up around 2%. Note on this clone: Its antigen is undetermined.

Germline V lookup: CDR1 MNHNS, CDR2 SASEGT. Between the trimmed V and J ends, which lost 1 base and 0 bases, there was a span of 7 bases. The CDR3 is 14 residues long. V is TRBV6-1 and J is TRBJ2-7; D is unclear. The TCR sequence derives from an adult with an advanced solid tumor such as melanoma, head and neck, liver or kidney cancer. Source: CD4+ or CD8+ T cells sorted from blood, taken in a trial of the OX40 agonist ivuxolimab. In DNA, the CDR3 is TGTGCCAGCAGTGAAGTCACAGCCTCCTACGAGCAGTACTTC. Its translation: CASSEVTASYEQYF.